These 8 T cell receptor beta chains came from one sample sequenced in a study of shared clonotypes between healthy human individuals. CD8 cells classed as naive were CD45RO-negative and positively selected for CCR7, excluding terminally differentiated effector memory CD45RA+ cells. Assay: immunoSEQ multiplex PCR; the TCRdb copy retains only in-frame clones and omits some. The sample lists hundreds of thousands of clones, roughly 92% occurring once. The sequencing input was naive CD8+ T cells sorted from blood. These receptors all stem from a man aged 25-40 years in good health.

This clone has a single count. The gene calls are TRBV5-8 and TRBJ1-1; 7 bases align to TRBD1. The CDR3 sequence is 15 residues long. J gave up 7 bases and V 1 base, and 10 bases lay outside the gene matches. Germline V gives CDR1 SGHTS, CDR2 YDEGEE. CDR3 in amino acids: CASSLSSGGTVEAFF. CDR3 sequence (DNA): TGTGCCAGCAGCTTGTCGTCAGGGGGGACGGTTGAAGCTTTCTTT.

The chain recombines TRBV19 with TRBJ2-1, with TRBD1 matching over 9 bases. V lost 7 bases to trimming and J lost 4 bases; unmatched junction nucleotides: 5. Germline CDR1 is LNHDA and CDR2 is SQIVND (reference sequence). The CDR3 runs 14 residues. The CDR3 spells CASMGQGPYNEQFF. CDR3 sequence (DNA): TGTGCCAGTATGGGACAGGGCCCTTACAATGAGCAGTTCTTC.

Of note for this clone: This CDR3 is also generated by other DNA sequences in the sample. V is TRBV9 and J is TRBJ2-2; no definite D call. This CDR3 is 11 amino acids long. Trimming left V 7 bases short and J 5 bases short, with 6 bases between. CDR1 SGDLS and CDR2 YYNGEE come from the germline V gene. The chain's CDR3 is CASGRTGELFF. For the CDR3, the DNA is TGTGCCAGCGGTAGGACCGGGGAGCTGTTTTTT.

This clone was seen a single time. J is TRBJ2-5 and V is TRBV7-9; 7 nucleotides align to TRBD2. This CDR3 spans 17 amino acids. CDR1 is SEHNR, CDR2 FQNEAQ, per germline (reference sequence). Trimming removed 4 bases from V and 2 bases from J; junction bases left unmatched: 13. CDR3 in amino acids: CASSSTIVREGQETQYF. Written as DNA, the CDR3 is TGTGCCAGCAGCTCGACTATCGTGAGGGAGGGACAAGAGACCCAGTACTTC.

This chain connects TRBV28 to TRBJ2-4; a possible D gene is TRBD2 (6 bases). This CDR3 is 14 amino acids long. V lost 3 bases, J lost 10 bases, and 16 bases lay in between. In germline, CDR1 is MDHEN, CDR2 SYDVKM. The CDR3 protein is CASSFPSGLRIQYF. The CDR3 bases are TGTGCCAGCAGTTTCCCCTCGGGACTCCGTATTCAGTACTTC.

The J gene is TRBJ2-3, the V gene TRBV28; 8 bases map to TRBD2. The CDR3 consists of 16 residues. CDR1 and CDR2 from the germline V gene are MDHEN and SYDVKM. V trimming: 5 bases; J trimming: 2 bases; junction bases outside the gene matches: 9. This CDR3 reads CASSEGVAGLTDTQYF. DNA of the CDR3: TGTGCCAGCAGTGAGGGGGTAGCGGGACTCACAGATACGCAGTATTTT.

This chain links TRBV6-5 with TRBJ1-1; tentatively, D is TRBD1 (5 bases). The CDR3 is 15 amino acids. CDR1 is MNHEY, CDR2 SVGAGI, per germline. Trimming removed 8 bases at V and 1 base at J, with 17 bases between. The CDR3 bases are TGTGCCAGCTCTCCCCTCGGGACGGCGAACACTGAAGCTTTCTTT. Protein: CASSPLGTANTEAFF.

The J gene is TRBJ2-7, the V gene TRBV10-3, with D possibly called TRBD1 or TRBD2 (5 bases each). V was shortened by 8 bases and J by 5 bases, with 16 bases between the two germline ends. CDR1 ENHRY and CDR2 SYGVKD come from the germline V gene. This CDR3 has 13 amino acids. The CDR3 is CAIGVGVKDEQYF. The CDR3 DNA sequence: TGTGCCATCGGCGTGGGGGTGAAGGACGAGCAGTACTTC.